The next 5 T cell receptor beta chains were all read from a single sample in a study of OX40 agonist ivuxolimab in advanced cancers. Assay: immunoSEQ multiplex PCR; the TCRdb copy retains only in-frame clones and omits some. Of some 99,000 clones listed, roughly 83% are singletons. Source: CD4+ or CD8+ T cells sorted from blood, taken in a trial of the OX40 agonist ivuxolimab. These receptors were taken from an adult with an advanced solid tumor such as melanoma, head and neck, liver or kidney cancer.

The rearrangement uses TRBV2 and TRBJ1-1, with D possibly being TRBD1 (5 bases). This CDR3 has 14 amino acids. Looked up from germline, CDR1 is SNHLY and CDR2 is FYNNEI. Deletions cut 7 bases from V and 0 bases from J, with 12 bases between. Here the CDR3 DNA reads TGTGCCAGCATGAACAGGTTTGTGAACACTGAAGCTTTCTTT. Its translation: CASMNRFVNTEAFF.

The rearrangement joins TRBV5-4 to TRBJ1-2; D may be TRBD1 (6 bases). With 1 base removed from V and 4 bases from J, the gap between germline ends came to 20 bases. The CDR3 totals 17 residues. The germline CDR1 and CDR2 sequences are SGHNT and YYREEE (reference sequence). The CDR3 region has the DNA TGTGCCAGCAGCTTGCCCCTCGGGGGGGCGCAGGTCTATGGCTACACCTTC. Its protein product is CASSLPLGGAQVYGYTF.

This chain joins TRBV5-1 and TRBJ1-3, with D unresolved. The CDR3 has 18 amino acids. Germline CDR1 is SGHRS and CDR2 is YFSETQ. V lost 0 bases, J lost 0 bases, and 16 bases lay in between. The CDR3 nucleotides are TGCGCCAGCAGCTTGGACGGATTAGGACGCGCCTCTGGAAACACCATATATTTT. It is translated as CASSLDGLGRASGNTIYF.

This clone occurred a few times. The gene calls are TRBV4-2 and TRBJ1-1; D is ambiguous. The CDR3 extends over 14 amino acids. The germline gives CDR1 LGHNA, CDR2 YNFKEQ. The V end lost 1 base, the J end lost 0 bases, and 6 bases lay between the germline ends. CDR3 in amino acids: CASSQAGLNTEAFF. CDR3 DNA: TGTGCCAGCAGCCAAGCAGGACTGAACACTGAAGCTTTCTTT.

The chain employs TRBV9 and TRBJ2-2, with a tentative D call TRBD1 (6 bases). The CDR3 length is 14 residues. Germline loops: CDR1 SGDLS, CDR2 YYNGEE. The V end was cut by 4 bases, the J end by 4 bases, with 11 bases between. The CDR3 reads CASSIRQATGELFF. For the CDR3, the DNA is TGTGCCAGCAGCATTCGACAGGCCACCGGGGAGCTGTTTTTT.